Listed below are T cell receptor beta chains from one sample, sequenced in a study of human T cells and chemical hapten exposure. TCRdb reprocessed the RACE reads via MiXCR and lists one record per CDR3 protein. The repertoire consists of fewer than 200,000 distinct CDR3 sequences, with 28% occurring once and the leading ten covering approximately 2.3%. The specimen was whole blood, collected in connection with sensitization to the hapten diphenylcyclopropenone (DPC). The receptors were sampled from a woman in her late teens or twenties with alopecia areata. Some clones in this sample may be carry-over from other donors' samples. The CDR3 runs from the conserved cysteine through the conserved F or W. The D gene is left open where the match is weak. Expanded clones are given a class, and other clones once, few, many or no size at all.

cdr3_nt: TGTGCCAGCAGCATTTATAGCGGGAGGGCCCATGAGCAGTTCTTC
cdr3_aa: CASSIYSGRAHEQFF
d_call: -
j_call: TRBJ2-1
clone_size: -
v_call: TRBV21-1

cdr3_nt: TGTGCCAGCAGCAGGGGTAGCACAGATACGCAGTATTTT
cdr3_aa: CASSRGSTDTQYF
d_call: -
j_call: TRBJ2-3
clone_size: few
v_call: TRBV12-3/TRBV12-4

cdr3_nt: TGTGCCAGCAGCCAAAGTGTCCGGGTAAATCAGCCCCAGCATTTT
cdr3_aa: CASSQSVRVNQPQHF
d_call: -
j_call: TRBJ1-5
clone_size: few
v_call: TRBV6-2/TRBV6-3

cdr3_nt: TGTGCCAGCAGCTTGGGGGACAGTTTGGGCTACACCTTC
cdr3_aa: CASSLGDSLGYTF
d_call: TRBD1
j_call: TRBJ1-2
clone_size: -
v_call: TRBV7-2

cdr3_nt: TGCAGCGTTGAAGATCGGGACAGGGGAGAGGAGCAGTACTTC
cdr3_aa: CSVEDRDRGEEQYF
d_call: TRBD1
j_call: TRBJ2-7
clone_size: few
v_call: TRBV29-1

cdr3_nt: TGTGCCAGCAAGCGGGGAGCTAATGAAAAACTGTTTTTT
cdr3_aa: CASKRGANEKLFF
d_call: -
j_call: TRBJ1-4
clone_size: -
v_call: TRBV3-1

cdr3_nt: TGTGCCAGCAGCTTGGGCCAGGGCATCCAAGAGACCCAGTACTTC
cdr3_aa: CASSLGQGIQETQYF
d_call: -
j_call: TRBJ2-5
clone_size: -
v_call: TRBV5-6

cdr3_nt: TGTGCCAGCAGCTTAGGCTCAGCGGGGTACACCGGGGAGCTGTTTTTT
cdr3_aa: CASSLGSAGYTGELFF
d_call: TRBD2
j_call: TRBJ2-2
clone_size: -
v_call: TRBV7-2

cdr3_nt: TGTGCCAGCAGCTCCCCCGGGGTACGAAATAATTCACCCCTCCACTTT
cdr3_aa: CASSSPGVRNNSPLHF
d_call: -
j_call: TRBJ1-6
clone_size: -
v_call: TRBV7-2

cdr3_nt: TGCGCCAGCAGCCAAGCTCTTCGGACTAGGTATAAGTTCTTC
cdr3_aa: CASSQALRTRYKFF
d_call: TRBD2
j_call: TRBJ2-1
clone_size: many
v_call: TRBV4-3

cdr3_nt: TGTGCCAGCAGTTTTCAGGGGGTGACTGAAGCTTTCTTT
cdr3_aa: CASSFQGVTEAFF
d_call: TRBD1
j_call: TRBJ1-1
clone_size: -
v_call: TRBV12-3/TRBV12-4

cdr3_nt: TGTGCCAGCAGACCCAGGGGGATCGGGGAGCTGTTTTTT
cdr3_aa: CASRPRGIGELFF
d_call: TRBD1
j_call: TRBJ2-2
clone_size: few
v_call: TRBV12-3/TRBV12-4

cdr3_nt: TGTGCCAGCAGCGAGCGAGGGACAGGGACCTATAATGAGCAGTTCTTC
cdr3_aa: CASSERGTGTYNEQFF
d_call: TRBD1
j_call: TRBJ2-1
clone_size: -
v_call: TRBV7-9

cdr3_nt: TGTGCCAGCACCCAAACAGGCGTCTATGGCTACACCTTC
cdr3_aa: CASTQTGVYGYTF
d_call: -
j_call: TRBJ1-2
clone_size: few
v_call: TRBV12-3/TRBV12-4

cdr3_nt: TGCAGCGTCTGGACAGGGTTAGAGAGTAGTAACTATGGCTACACCTTC
cdr3_aa: CSVWTGLESSNYGYTF
d_call: TRBD1
j_call: TRBJ1-2
clone_size: -
v_call: TRBV29-1

cdr3_nt: TGCGCCAGCAGCCAGGGACTAGCGGGACCCGGGGAGCTGTTTTTT
cdr3_aa: CASSQGLAGPGELFF
d_call: TRBD2
j_call: TRBJ2-2
clone_size: few
v_call: TRBV4-1

cdr3_nt: TGTGCCACCAGTGTAAGTACAGGGGGCGTTTGGACAGATACGCAGTATTTT
cdr3_aa: CATSVSTGGVWTDTQYF
d_call: TRBD1
j_call: TRBJ2-3
clone_size: -
v_call: TRBV24-1

cdr3_nt: TGTGCCAGCAGCTTTAGTTCTTTGGGCGAGCAGTACTTC
cdr3_aa: CASSFSSLGEQYF
d_call: -
j_call: TRBJ2-7
clone_size: once
v_call: TRBV11-2

cdr3_nt: TGTGCCAGCAGTTACAGGAAGCCCGGGACAGGGGGATCACCCCTCCACTTT
cdr3_aa: CASSYRKPGTGGSPLHF
d_call: TRBD1
j_call: TRBJ1-6
clone_size: -
v_call: TRBV6-2/TRBV6-3

cdr3_nt: TGTGCCAGCAGCTTAGTGACAGTCTATGGCTACACCTTC
cdr3_aa: CASSLVTVYGYTF
d_call: -
j_call: TRBJ1-2
clone_size: many
v_call: TRBV11-2

cdr3_nt: TGTGCCAGCAGTTTAAAGGGCGGGGAGCAGTACTTC
cdr3_aa: CASSLKGGEQYF
d_call: -
j_call: TRBJ2-7
clone_size: -
v_call: TRBV27

cdr3_nt: TGTGCCAGCAGCGGAAGGGAGGGGATAGGGCTTCACACCTTC
cdr3_aa: CASSGREGIGLHTF
d_call: -
j_call: TRBJ1-2
clone_size: few
v_call: TRBV11-2

cdr3_nt: TGTGCCAGCAGCTTAGTCGGGGGCACCGGGGAGCTGTTTTTT
cdr3_aa: CASSLVGGTGELFF
d_call: -
j_call: TRBJ2-2
clone_size: many
v_call: TRBV7-9

cdr3_nt: TGCGCCAGCAGCCAAGGGGACAGTGCAACTAATGAAAAACTGTTTTTT
cdr3_aa: CASSQGDSATNEKLFF
d_call: TRBD1
j_call: TRBJ1-4
clone_size: few
v_call: TRBV4-1

cdr3_nt: TGTGCCAGCATCCTTACTCGGACAGGAAACATTCAGTACTTC
cdr3_aa: CASILTRTGNIQYF
d_call: TRBD1
j_call: TRBJ2-4
clone_size: -
v_call: TRBV7-8

cdr3_nt: TGTGCCAGCAGCTTAGAGTTTTACGAGCAGTACTTC
cdr3_aa: CASSLEFYEQYF
d_call: -
j_call: TRBJ2-7
clone_size: -
v_call: TRBV7-9